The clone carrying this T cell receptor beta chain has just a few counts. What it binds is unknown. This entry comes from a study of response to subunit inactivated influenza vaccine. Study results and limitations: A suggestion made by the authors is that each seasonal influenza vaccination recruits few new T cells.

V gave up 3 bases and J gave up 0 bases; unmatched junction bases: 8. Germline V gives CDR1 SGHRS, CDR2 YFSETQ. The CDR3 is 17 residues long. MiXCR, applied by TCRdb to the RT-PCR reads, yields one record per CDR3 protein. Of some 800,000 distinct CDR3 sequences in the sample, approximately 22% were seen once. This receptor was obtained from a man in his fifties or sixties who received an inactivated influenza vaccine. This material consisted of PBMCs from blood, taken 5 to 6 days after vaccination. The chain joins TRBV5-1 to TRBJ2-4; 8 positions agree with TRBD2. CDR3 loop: CASSSLLAGGAKNIQYF. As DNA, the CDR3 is TGCGCCAGCAGCTCTCTACTTGCGGGGGGAGCCAAAAACATTCAGTACTTC.